A single sample gave rise to the 5 T cell receptor beta chains below, sequenced in a study of human versus mouse CDR3 diversity and MHC coevolution. Profiling relied on immunoSEQ multiplex PCR, and the TCRdb table lists in-frame clones only, not all of them. The table includes about 73,000 clones, roughly 92% detected once. The sequencing input was naive CD4+ T cells from blood. This sample's subset: CD45RO-negative CD62L-positive naive CD4 T cells. The receptors derive from a person between 25 and 69 years old in good health.

J is TRBJ1-6 and V is TRBV30; 10 bases align to TRBD1. The germline gives CDR1 GTSNPN, CDR2 SVGIG (reference sequence). Unmatched junction bases numbered 6, after V lost 1 base and J lost 9 bases. This CDR3 contains 15 residues. CDR3 DNA sequence: TGTGCCTGGAGTGGGGGTCGACAGGGGGCTTCACCCCTCCACTTT. Residues: CAWSGGRQGASPLHF.

The V and J genes are TRBV4-1 and TRBJ2-2; 9 bases agree with TRBD1. Per germline, CDR1 MGHRA and CDR2 YSYEKL. Trimming removed 3 bases from V and 1 base from J; junction bases left unmatched: 3. The CDR3 runs to 16 residues. This CDR3 is CASSQGQGLNTGELFF. The CDR3 DNA reads as TGCGCCAGCAGCCAGGGACAGGGTTTGAACACCGGGGAGCTGTTTTTT.

The J gene is TRBJ1-5, the V gene TRBV6-5, with a tentative D call TRBD1 (6 bases). CDR1 is MNHEY, CDR2 SVGAGI, per germline. The CDR3 has 15 amino acids. V was cut by 5 bases and J by 2 bases, with 13 bases left in between. The CDR3 region has the DNA TGTGCCAGCAGTAAAGGGGGATGGGGCAATCAGCCCCAGCATTTT. The encoded protein is CASSKGGWGNQPQHF.

The genes are TRBV19 and TRBJ1-1, with 8 bases aligning to TRBD1. Per the germline V gene, CDR1 is LNHDA and CDR2 is SQIVND (reference sequence). The CDR3 loop spans 15 amino acids. V was clipped by 4 bases and J by 4 bases; unmatched bases: 8. The CDR3 DNA reads TGTGCCAGTAGTAGTCAGGGGGCGACGGGCACTGAAGCTTTCTTT. It is translated as CASSSQGATGTEAFF.

The chain recombines TRBV18 with TRBJ2-1; D is unclear. Trimming removed 1 base at V and 12 bases at J, with 13 bases between. CDR1 KGHSH and CDR2 LQKENI come from the germline V gene. The CDR3 extends over 13 amino acids. CDR3 nucleotide sequence: TGTGCCAGCTCACCACAAAACGACCCGGGGCAGTTCTTC. Amino acids: CASSPQNDPGQFF.